The T cell receptor beta chain described here comes from a study of T cells in localized non-small cell lung cancer (dated by TCRdb to the early 2020s). Regarding the complete study: The study analyzed T cell repertoires of 200 to 250 early-stage NSCLC patients, comparing tumors and uninvolved tumor-adjacent lungs. A mean age of about 66 years was recorded for the NSCLC patients, of whom roughly 130 were male and over 100 were female. The cohort comprised around 240 treatment-naïve NSCLC patients with resected, localized lung tumors. The research as a whole found: Longer overall survival was associated with higher T cell density in blood, whereas shorter survival was associated with higher clonality in adjacent lung. Multi-region tumor sequencing was not performed, so intratumor heterogeneity could not be excluded. Since the design was exploratory, TCR variables were selected using unadjusted p-values with no false-discovery rate correction. Uninvolved tumor-adjacent lung showed the highest T cell clonality, higher than tumor, which suggests more focused antigenic responses in the adjacent lung. Of the top 100 tumor clones, a median of roughly 60 were detected in paired uninvolved adjacent lung; 28 were also among that lung's top 100.

TCR beta CDR3 regions were sequenced from DNA using the immunoSEQ Assay. Per the source publication's procedure: To compute T cell density, TCR beta template counts were normalized to usable DNA, which was estimated by amplifying housekeeping genes. Using the preseqR package, richness was estimated by extrapolating to 120,000 templates for tissue samples and 400,000 templates for PBMC samples. Clonality was defined as one minus Pielou's evenness. To identify tissue-enriched TCRs, differential abundance testing was run on productive amino-acid clonotypes with a minimum total count of 5 and an alpha of 0.1. The Jaccard Index and the Morisita Overlap Index were used to quantify repertoire overlap between compartments. GLIPH grouped TCR beta CDR3s together with public tetramer-defined viral CDR3s, and a viral motif had to include at least three viral sequences and also show V-gene enrichment. TCRdb's version of the immuneACCESS table is confined to in-frame rearrangements and falls short of the full clone set. An unresolved V gene accounts for under half of the shortfall where checked; the remainder is of unknown origin. D and trimming were read from the DNA, whereas the V and J calls and clone size are those reported in that table. This sample gives over 9,000 clones in total; roughly 81% of them show up just once. The top ten clones comprise roughly 9.2% of the sample.

At diagnosis, peripheral blood, uninvolved tumor-adjacent lung and tumor were collected and were preserved as a mix of fresh-frozen and FFPE material. For TCR repertoire profiling, blood samples were analyzed in the form of peripheral blood mononuclear cells. Of note for this clone: Which antigen it targets is not known. Qualities for individual bases were not recorded, and no much larger clone is one base off.

CDR1 and CDR2 are drawn from the germline V gene: ENHRY, SYGVKD. V sheds 1 base and J sheds 1 base, leaving 24 bases between their ends. The CDR3 contains 20 residues, cysteine and phenylalanine counted. Only CDR3 DNA is held: 60 bases, read in frame from base 1. Specimen: peripheral blood, collected before any cancer treatment. The sequence was collected from a male donor older than 55 with stage III lung adenocarcinoma. The chain is assembled from TRBV10-3 and TRBJ2-3, with the D gene possibly TRBD1 or TRBD2, each one fitting 8 bases. The CDR3: CAISEWAGGRAGGGTDTQYF. Here is the DNA: TGTGCCATCAGTGAGTGGGCAGGGGGCCGGGCGGGAGGCGGCACAGATACGCAGTATTTT.